This is a list of T cell receptor beta chains from one sample in a study of HIV-infected patients and healthy controls. TCRdb redid the calling of the 5' RACE reads with MiXCR, one entry per CDR3 protein. This sample has under 20,000 distinct CDR3 sequences, with about 9.5% found just once. What was sequenced was blood. The receptors derive from an adult in good health. The CDR3 runs from the conserved cysteine through the conserved F or W. D genes are given only for firm matches. Clone size appears in some rows only: once, few, many, or a class for an expanded clone.

d_call	cdr3_length	v_call	clone_size	j_call	cdr3_aa	cdr3_nt
TRBD2	20	TRBV6-2/TRBV6-3	many	TRBJ2-3	CASSYPDGSLAGGSTDTQYF	TGTGCCAGCAGTTACCCGGACGGTTCGCTAGCGGGAGGGAGCACAGATACGCAGTATTTT
-	14	TRBV12-3/TRBV12-4	-	TRBJ1-4	CASSSAETNEKLFF	TGTGCCAGCAGTTCGGCAGAAACTAATGAAAAACTGTTTTTT
-	15	TRBV14	many	TRBJ2-7	CASSQDLGSSYEQYF	TGTGCCAGCAGCCAAGATCTGGGTAGCTCCTACGAGCAGTACTTC
TRBD1	18	TRBV15	many	TRBJ1-5	CATSRTGQARGQGQPQHF	TGTGCCACCAGCAGAACCGGACAGGCAAGGGGACAAGGTCAGCCCCAGCATTTT
-	14	TRBV28	many	TRBJ2-4	CASTSWVGRNIQYF	TGTGCCAGCACGAGTTGGGTGGGGAGAAACATTCAGTACTTC
-	15	TRBV5-1	many	TRBJ1-1	CASSLGTTVNTEAFF	TGCGCCAGCAGCTTGGGCACGACGGTGAACACTGAAGCTTTCTTT
TRBD1	14	TRBV5-8	many	TRBJ2-1	CASSPGQSYNEQFF	TGTGCCAGCAGCCCGGGACAGTCCTACAATGAGCAGTTCTTC
-	14	TRBV24-1	many	TRBJ2-7	CATSVRESSYEQYF	TGTGCCACCAGTGTCCGGGAGTCGTCCTACGAGCAGTACTTC
-	13	TRBV7-2	medium-sized	TRBJ1-1	CASSRTRGTEAFF	TGTGCCAGCAGTCGGACGAGGGGGACTGAAGCTTTCTTT
TRBD2	15	TRBV27	many	TRBJ2-1	CASSSLAGAYNEQFF	TGTGCCAGCAGTTCCTTAGCGGGGGCCTACAATGAGCAGTTCTTC
TRBD2	16	TRBV19	few	TRBJ2-3	CASSLRLARSTDTQYF	TGTGCCAGTAGTTTGAGACTAGCGCGTTCCACAGATACGCAGTATTTT
-	16	TRBV12-3/TRBV12-4	many	TRBJ2-1	CASSFDGGGHRDEQFF	TGTGCCAGCAGTTTTGACGGAGGGGGACACAGGGATGAGCAGTTCTTC
TRBD2	14	TRBV6-6	-	TRBJ2-1	CASSTGLAGAEQFF	TGTGCCAGCAGTACAGGACTAGCGGGAGCCGAGCAGTTCTTC
-	14	TRBV9	few	TRBJ2-5	CASSASGRKETQYF	TGTGCCAGCAGCGCCTCAGGACGCAAAGAGACCCAGTACTTC
TRBD1	15	TRBV27	medium-sized	TRBJ2-2	CASSLRQGRAGELFF	TGTGCCAGCAGTCTAAGACAGGGTCGGGCCGGGGAGCTGTTTTTT
-	12	TRBV29-1	many	TRBJ1-1	CSVERQNTEAFF	TGCAGCGTTGAACGGCAGAACACTGAAGCTTTCTTT
-	15	TRBV5-1	-	TRBJ2-7	CASSNPGPGRYEQYF	TGCGCCAGCAGCAACCCGGGACCGGGCCGCTACGAGCAGTACTTC
-	14	TRBV18	many	TRBJ2-5	CASSPPDYPETQYF	TGTGCCAGCTCACCACCCGACTACCCAGAGACCCAGTACTTC
TRBD1	15	TRBV9	many	TRBJ2-1	CASSVDPGQGNEQFF	TGTGCCAGCAGCGTAGACCCTGGACAGGGGAATGAGCAGTTCTTC
TRBD2	16	TRBV7-2	-	TRBJ2-7	CASSWGGTSGSYEQYF	TGTGCCAGCAGCTGGGGGGGGACTAGCGGCTCCTACGAGCAGTACTTC
TRBD1	15	TRBV20-1	many	TRBJ2-3	CSADTGQGAPDTQYF	TGCAGTGCTGACACGGGACAGGGGGCCCCAGATACGCAGTATTTT
-	11	TRBV7-9	many	TRBJ2-7	CAGSSGNEQYF	TGTGCCGGGTCCTCAGGGAATGAGCAGTACTTC
TRBD2	17	TRBV3-1	-	TRBJ2-1	CASSQESGRILNNEQFF	TGTGCCAGCAGCCAAGAAAGCGGGAGGATACTAAACAATGAGCAGTTCTTC
TRBD2	19	TRBV7-9	medium-sized	TRBJ2-2	CASSARLADPASPREELFF	TGTGCCAGCAGCGCCAGACTAGCGGACCCGGCCTCGCCGCGTGAGGAGCTGTTTTTT
-	15	TRBV20-1	many	TRBJ1-1	CSARDSRRPNTEAFF	TGCAGTGCTAGAGATAGTAGGCGGCCGAACACTGAAGCTTTCTTT
-	13	TRBV24-1	many	TRBJ2-3	CATTGGGTDTQYF	TGTGCCACCACCGGGGGTGGCACAGATACGCAGTATTTT
TRBD1	15	TRBV20-1	many	TRBJ2-7	CSASARTGGRYEQYF	TGCAGTGCCTCCGCCCGGACAGGGGGGAGATACGAGCAGTACTTC
-	15	TRBV4-1	-	TRBJ2-1	CASSQDRGVVREQFF	TGCGCCAGCAGCCAAGACAGGGGGGTTGTGCGTGAGCAGTTCTTC
-	14	TRBV29-1	many	TRBJ2-3	CSVRVNTPGDTQYF	TGCAGCGTTCGAGTAAATACGCCCGGGGACACGCAGTATTTT
-	14	TRBV6-5	many	TRBJ2-3	CASSYRISTDTQYF	TGTGCCAGCAGTTACCGGATCAGCACAGATACGCAGTATTTT
TRBD2	17	TRBV6-6	many	TRBJ2-7	CASSYSMMPSGSYEQYF	TGTGCCAGCAGTTACTCGATGATGCCTAGCGGGAGCTACGAGCAGTACTTC
-	13	TRBV29-1	-	TRBJ1-5	CSHRGDSNQPQHF	TGCAGTCACCGGGGGGACAGCAATCAGCCCCAGCATTTT
-	13	TRBV7-9	many	TRBJ2-1	CASSFPGYNEQFF	TGTGCCAGCAGCTTCCCCGGTTACAATGAGCAGTTCTTC
TRBD2	17	TRBV19	many	TRBJ2-1	CASSPWGLAGGPHEQFF	TGTGCCAGTAGTCCCTGGGGACTAGCGGGAGGGCCCCATGAGCAGTTCTTC
TRBD1	15	TRBV12-3/TRBV12-4	many	TRBJ1-2	CASSVYDRDYDGYTF	TGTGCCAGCAGTGTGTACGACAGGGATTACGATGGCTACACCTTC
-	14	TRBV13	many	TRBJ2-3	CASSRSRGTDTQYF	TGTGCCAGCAGCCGGAGTCGGGGCACAGATACGCAGTATTTT
-	13	TRBV29-1	few	TRBJ2-5	CSVEKAGAETQYF	TGCAGCGTTGAGAAGGCAGGGGCAGAGACCCAGTACTTC
TRBD2	17	TRBV7-6	medium-sized	TRBJ2-5	CASSPRTSGMGQETQYF	TGTGCCAGCAGCCCTCGGACTAGCGGGATGGGTCAAGAGACCCAGTACTTC
TRBD2	18	TRBV7-6	many	TRBJ2-3	CASSWTSGRSTRPDTQYF	TGTGCCAGCAGCTGGACTAGCGGGAGGTCTACCCGTCCAGATACGCAGTATTTT
TRBD2	13	TRBV7-9	many	TRBJ2-1	CASSPGLAGKEFF	TGTGCCAGCAGCCCGGGACTAGCGGGCAAAGAGTTCTTC
TRBD1	13	TRBV3-1	-	TRBJ1-4	CASSQSGGEKLFF	TGTGCCAGCAGCCAGTCAGGGGGTGAAAAACTGTTTTTT
TRBD1	14	TRBV5-1	many	TRBJ2-3	CASSRTGGPDTQYF	TGCGCCAGCAGCCGGACAGGGGGCCCAGATACGCAGTATTTT
-	14	TRBV7-2	many	TRBJ2-3	CASSLSLFSDTQYF	TGTGCCAGCAGCCTCAGCTTGTTTTCGGATACGCAGTATTTT
-	16	TRBV29-1	medium-sized	TRBJ2-1	CSVVPTGSSSYNEQFF	TGCAGCGTTGTCCCCACCGGGAGCAGCTCCTACAATGAGCAGTTCTTC
-	15	TRBV9	many	TRBJ2-5	CASSVEGHTQETQYF	TGTGCCAGCAGCGTAGAGGGACACACCCAAGAGACCCAGTACTTC
-	13	TRBV18	many	TRBJ2-7	CASSPRDRYEQYF	TGTGCCAGCTCACCACGAGACCGCTACGAGCAGTACTTC
-	17	TRBV3-1	few	TRBJ2-5	CASSPYGGQGGQETQYF	TGTGCCAGCAGCCCCTATGGGGGGCAGGGGGGGCAAGAGACCCAGTACTTC